This T cell receptor (beta chain) is from a study of brain T cells in children with intractable seizures. J gave up 2 bases and V 6 bases, and 10 bases lay outside the gene matches. The germline CDR1 and CDR2 sequences are KGHSH and LQKENI. This CDR3 spans 15 amino acids. TCRdb's copy holds only in-frame clones and misses some; the assay was immunoSEQ multiplex PCR. Among roughly 110,000 clones listed, 94% were seen once. The TCR sequence derives from a boy younger than two with hemimegalencephaly and intractable seizures. The chain combines TRBV18 with TRBJ2-7; 7 bases agree with TRBD1. The sequencing here drew on peripheral blood, taken at surgery. The CDR3 region has the DNA TGTGCCAGCTCCCCCGGGACAGTCACAACCTACGAGCAGTACTTC. This translates into CASSPGTVTTYEQYF.